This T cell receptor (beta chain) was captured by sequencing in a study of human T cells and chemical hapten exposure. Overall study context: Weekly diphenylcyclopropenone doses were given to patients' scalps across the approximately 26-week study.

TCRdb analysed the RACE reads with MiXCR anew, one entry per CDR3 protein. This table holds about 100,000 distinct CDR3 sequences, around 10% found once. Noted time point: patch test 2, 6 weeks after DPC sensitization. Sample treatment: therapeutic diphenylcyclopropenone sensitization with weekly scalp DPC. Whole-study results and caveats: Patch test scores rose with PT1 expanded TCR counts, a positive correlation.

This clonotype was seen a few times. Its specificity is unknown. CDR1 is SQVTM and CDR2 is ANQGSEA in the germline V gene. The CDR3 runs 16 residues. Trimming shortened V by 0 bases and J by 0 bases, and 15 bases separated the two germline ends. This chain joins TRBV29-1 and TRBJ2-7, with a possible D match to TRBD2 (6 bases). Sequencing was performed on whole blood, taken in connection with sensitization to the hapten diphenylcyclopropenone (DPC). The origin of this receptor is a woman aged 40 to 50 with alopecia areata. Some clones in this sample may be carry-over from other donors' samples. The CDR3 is CSVEDVEGGLSYEQYF. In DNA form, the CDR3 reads TGCAGCGTTGAAGATGTGGAGGGAGGCCTCTCCTACGAGCAGTACTTC.